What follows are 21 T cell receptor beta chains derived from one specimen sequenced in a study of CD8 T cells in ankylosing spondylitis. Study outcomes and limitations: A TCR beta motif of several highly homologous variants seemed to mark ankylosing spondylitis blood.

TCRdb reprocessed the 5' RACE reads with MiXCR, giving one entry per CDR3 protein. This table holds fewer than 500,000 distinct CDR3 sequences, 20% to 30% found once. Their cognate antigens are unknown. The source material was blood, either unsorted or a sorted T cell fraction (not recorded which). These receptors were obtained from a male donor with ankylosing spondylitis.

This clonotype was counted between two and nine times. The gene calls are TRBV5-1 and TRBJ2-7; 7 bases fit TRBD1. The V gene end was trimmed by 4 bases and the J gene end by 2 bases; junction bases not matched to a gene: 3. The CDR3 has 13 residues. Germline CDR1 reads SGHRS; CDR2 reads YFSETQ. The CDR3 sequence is CASSMGTAYEQYV. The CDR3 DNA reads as TGCGCCAGCAGCATGGGGACAGCCTACGAGCAGTACGTC.

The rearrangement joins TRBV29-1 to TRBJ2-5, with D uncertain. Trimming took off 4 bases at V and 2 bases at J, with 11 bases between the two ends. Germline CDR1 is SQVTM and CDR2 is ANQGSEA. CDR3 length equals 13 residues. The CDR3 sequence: CSVVRTTQETQYF. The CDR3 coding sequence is TGCAGCGTTGTGAGGACCACGCAAGAGACCCAGTACTTC.

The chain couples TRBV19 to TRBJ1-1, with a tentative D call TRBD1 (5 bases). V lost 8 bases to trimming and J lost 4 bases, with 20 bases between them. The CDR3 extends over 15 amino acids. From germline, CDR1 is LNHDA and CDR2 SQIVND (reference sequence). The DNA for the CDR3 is TGTGCCAGTCATCGGGGTGGGACGGGGAGCACTGAAGCTTTCTTT. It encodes CASHRGGTGSTEAFF.

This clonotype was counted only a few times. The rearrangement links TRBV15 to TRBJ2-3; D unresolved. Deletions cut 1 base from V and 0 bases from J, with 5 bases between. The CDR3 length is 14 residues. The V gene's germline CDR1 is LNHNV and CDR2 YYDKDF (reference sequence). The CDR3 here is CATSRVVSTDTQYF. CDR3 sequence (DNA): TGTGCCACCAGCAGAGTCGTGAGCACAGATACGCAGTATTTT.

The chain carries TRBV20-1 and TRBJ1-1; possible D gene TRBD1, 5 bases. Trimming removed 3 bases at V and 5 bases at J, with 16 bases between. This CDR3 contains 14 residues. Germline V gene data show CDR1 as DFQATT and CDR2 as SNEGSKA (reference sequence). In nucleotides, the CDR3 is TGCAGTGCTAGCGTCAGCGGGGCTGGTACTGAAGCTTTCTTT. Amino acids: CSASVSGAGTEAFF.

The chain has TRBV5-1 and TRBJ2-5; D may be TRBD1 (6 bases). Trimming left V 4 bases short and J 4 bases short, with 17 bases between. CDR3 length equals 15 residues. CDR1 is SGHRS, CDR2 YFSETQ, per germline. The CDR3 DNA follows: TGCGCCAGCAGCCCGAACCCACAGGGTACAGAGACCCAGTACTTC. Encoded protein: CASSPNPQGTETQYF.

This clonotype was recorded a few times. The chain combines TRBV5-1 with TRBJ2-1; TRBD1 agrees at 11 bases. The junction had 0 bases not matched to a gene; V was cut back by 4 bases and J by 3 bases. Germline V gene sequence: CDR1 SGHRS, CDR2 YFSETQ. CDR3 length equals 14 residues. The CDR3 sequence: CASSGTGGYNEQFF. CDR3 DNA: TGCGCCAGCAGCGGGACAGGGGGCTACAATGAGCAGTTCTTC.

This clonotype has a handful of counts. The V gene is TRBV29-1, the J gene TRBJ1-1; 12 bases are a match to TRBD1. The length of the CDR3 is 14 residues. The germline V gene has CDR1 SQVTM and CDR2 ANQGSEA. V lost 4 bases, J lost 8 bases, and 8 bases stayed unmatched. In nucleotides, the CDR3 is TGCAGCGTTGTCTGGGACAGGGGGCATTCCGAAGCTTTCTTT. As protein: CSVVWDRGHSEAFF. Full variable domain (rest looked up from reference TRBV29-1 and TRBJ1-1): SAVISQKPSRDICQRGTSLTIQCQVDSQVTMMFWYRQQPGQSLTLIATANQGSEATYESGFVIDKFPISRPNLTFSTLTVSNMSPEDSSIYLCSVVWDRGHSEAFFGQGTRLTVV.

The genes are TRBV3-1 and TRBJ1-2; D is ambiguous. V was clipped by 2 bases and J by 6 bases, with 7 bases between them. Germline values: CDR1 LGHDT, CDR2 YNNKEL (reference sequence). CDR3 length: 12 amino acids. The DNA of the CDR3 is TGTGCCAGCAGCCAACGGGCTAATGGCTACACCTTC. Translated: CASSQRANGYTF. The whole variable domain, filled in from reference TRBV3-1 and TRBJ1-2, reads DTAVSQTPKYLVTQMGNDKSIKCEQNLGHDTMYWYKQDSKKFLKIMFSYNNKELIINETVPNRFSPKSPDKAHLNLHINSLELGDSAVYFCASSQRANGYTFGSGTRLTVV.

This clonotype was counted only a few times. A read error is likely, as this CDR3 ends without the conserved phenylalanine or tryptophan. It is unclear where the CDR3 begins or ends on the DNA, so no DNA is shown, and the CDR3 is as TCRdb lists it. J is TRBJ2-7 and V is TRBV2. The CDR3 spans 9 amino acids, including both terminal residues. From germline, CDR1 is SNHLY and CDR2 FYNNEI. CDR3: CASSDTLRL.

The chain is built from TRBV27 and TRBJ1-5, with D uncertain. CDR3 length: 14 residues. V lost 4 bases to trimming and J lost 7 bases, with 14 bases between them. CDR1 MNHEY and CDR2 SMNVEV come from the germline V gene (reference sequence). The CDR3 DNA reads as TGTGCCAGCAGTTATTCAGGTGTGGGGCAGCCCCAGCATTTT. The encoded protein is CASSYSGVGQPQHF.

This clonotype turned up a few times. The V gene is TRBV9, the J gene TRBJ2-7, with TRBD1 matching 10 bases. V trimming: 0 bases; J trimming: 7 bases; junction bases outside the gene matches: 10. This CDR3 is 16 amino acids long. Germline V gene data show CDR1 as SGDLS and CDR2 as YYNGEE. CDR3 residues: CASSVGPGQGPLEQYF. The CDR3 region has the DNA TGTGCCAGCAGCGTAGGGCCGGGACAGGGGCCCCTGGAGCAGTACTTC.

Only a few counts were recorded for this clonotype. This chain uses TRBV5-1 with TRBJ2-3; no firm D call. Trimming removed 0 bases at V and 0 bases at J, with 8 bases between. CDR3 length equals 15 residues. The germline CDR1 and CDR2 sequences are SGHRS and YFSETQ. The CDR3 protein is CASSLDAASTDTQYF. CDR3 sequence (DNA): TGCGCCAGCAGCTTGGATGCGGCTAGCACAGATACGCAGTATTTT.

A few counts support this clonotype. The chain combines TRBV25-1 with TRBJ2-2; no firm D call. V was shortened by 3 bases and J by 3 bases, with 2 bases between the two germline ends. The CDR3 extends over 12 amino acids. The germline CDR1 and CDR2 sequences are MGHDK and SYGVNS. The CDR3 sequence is CASSDYTGELFF. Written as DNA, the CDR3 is TGTGCCAGCAGTGATTACACCGGGGAGCTGTTTTTT.

This chain's CDR3 is CASSQSGRAAFF. CDR3 coding DNA: TGTGCCAGCAGCCAAAGCGGTAGGGCAGCTTTCTTT. V gene TRBV2 combines with J gene TRBJ1-1; D is uncertain. The CDR3 is 12 amino acids. Germline V gene lookup returns CDR1 SNHLY and CDR2 FYNNEI. Trimming removed 6 bases from V and 10 bases from J, with 15 bases in between.

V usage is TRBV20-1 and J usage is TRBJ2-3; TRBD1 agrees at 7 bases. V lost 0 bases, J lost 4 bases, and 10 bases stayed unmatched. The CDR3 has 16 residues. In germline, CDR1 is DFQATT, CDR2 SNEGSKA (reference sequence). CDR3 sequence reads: CSARDRAGGPPDTQYF. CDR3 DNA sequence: TGCAGTGCTAGAGATAGGGCAGGGGGTCCGCCAGATACGCAGTATTTT.

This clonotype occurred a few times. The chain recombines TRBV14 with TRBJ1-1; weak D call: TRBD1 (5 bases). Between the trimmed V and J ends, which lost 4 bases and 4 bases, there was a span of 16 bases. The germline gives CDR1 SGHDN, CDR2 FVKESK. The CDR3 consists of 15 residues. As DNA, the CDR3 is TGTGCCAGCAGCCCGACAAGGGGTGCGGGCACTGAAGCTTTCTTT. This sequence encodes CASSPTRGAGTEAFF. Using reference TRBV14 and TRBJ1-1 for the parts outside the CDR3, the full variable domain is EAGVTQFPSHSVIEKGQTVTLRCDPISGHDNLYWYRRVMGKEIKFLLHFVKESKQDESGMPNNRFLAERTGGTYSTLKVQPAELEDSGVYFCASSPTRGAGTEAFFGQGTRLTVV.

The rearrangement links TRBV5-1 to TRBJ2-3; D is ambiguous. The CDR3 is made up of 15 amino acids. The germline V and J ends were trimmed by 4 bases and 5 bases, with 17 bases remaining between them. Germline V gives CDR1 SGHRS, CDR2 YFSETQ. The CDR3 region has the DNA TGCGCCAGCAGCGCTGGAGTGGTGCATGGAGATACGCAGTATTTT. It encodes CASSAGVVHGDTQYF. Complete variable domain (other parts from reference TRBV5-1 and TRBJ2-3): KAGVTQTPRYLIKTRGQQVTLSCSPISGHRSVSWYQQTPGQGLQFLFEYFSETQRNKGNFPGRFSGRQFSNSRSEMNVSTLELGDSALYLCASSAGVVHGDTQYFGPGTRLTVL.

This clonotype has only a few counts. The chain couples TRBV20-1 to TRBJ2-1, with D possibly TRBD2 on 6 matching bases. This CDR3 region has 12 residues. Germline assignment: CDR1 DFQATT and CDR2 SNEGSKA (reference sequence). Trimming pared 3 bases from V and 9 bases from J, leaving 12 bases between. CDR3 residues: CSASAGLGEQFF. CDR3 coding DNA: TGCAGTGCTAGCGCGGGACTCGGTGAGCAGTTCTTC.

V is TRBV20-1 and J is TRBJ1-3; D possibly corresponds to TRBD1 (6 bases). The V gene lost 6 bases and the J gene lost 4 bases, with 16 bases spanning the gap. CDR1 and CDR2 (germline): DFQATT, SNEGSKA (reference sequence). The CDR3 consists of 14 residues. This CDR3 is CSAGGPGRGNTIYF. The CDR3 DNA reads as TGCAGTGCCGGGGGCCCGGGGAGGGGAAACACCATATATTTT.

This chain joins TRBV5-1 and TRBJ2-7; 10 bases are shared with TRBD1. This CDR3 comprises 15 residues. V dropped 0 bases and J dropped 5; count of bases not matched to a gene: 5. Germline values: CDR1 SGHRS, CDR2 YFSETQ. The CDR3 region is CASSLGQGAPNEQYF. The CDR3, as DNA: TGCGCCAGCAGCTTGGGACAGGGGGCTCCAAACGAGCAGTACTTC.